What follows are 25 T cell receptor beta chains derived from one specimen sequenced in a study of chemoradiotherapy in HPV16-positive cancers. The assay was immunoSEQ multiplex PCR, and TCRdb's table has in-frame clones only and misses some. The sample lists 4,500 to 6,500 clones, nearly 80% occurring once. Sampling was performed from a patient who underwent chemoradiotherapy. These receptor sequences come from a human donor with HPV-associated anogenital cancer.

CDR3 sequence: CASSVGVRETQYF. For the CDR3, the DNA is TGTGCCAGCAGTGTAGGGGTCCGGGAGACCCAGTACTTC. This chain links TRBV6-1 with TRBJ2-5; tentatively, D is TRBD1 (5 bases). Germline values: CDR1 MNHNS, CDR2 SASEGT. The V end lost 4 bases, the J end lost 5 bases, and 11 bases lay between the germline ends. CDR3 length: 13 amino acids.

This clone has just one count. The V gene is TRBV28, the J gene TRBJ2-3; either TRBD1 or TRBD2 may supply D (6 bases each). The germline CDR1 and CDR2 sequences are MDHEN and SYDVKM. There are 15 residues in the CDR3. Trimming pared 8 bases from V and 4 bases from J, leaving 19 bases between. The CDR3: CASLLSGASADTQYF. Written as DNA, the CDR3 is TGTGCCAGCCTACTATCGGGGGCGTCTGCAGATACGCAGTATTTT.

The CDR3 region is CSAGGAFQETQYF. DNA of the CDR3: TGCAGCGCGGGGGGGGCCTTCCAAGAGACCCAGTACTTC. V usage is TRBV29-1 and J usage is TRBJ2-5; 8 nucleotides match TRBD2. Germline loops: CDR1 SQVTM, CDR2 ANQGSEA. The CDR3 length is 13 residues. J lost 1 base, V lost 7 bases, and 5 bases had no gene match. The variable domain in full, completed from reference TRBV29-1 and TRBJ2-5, reads SAVISQKPSRDICQRGTSLTIQCQVDSQVTMMFWYRQQPGQSLTLIATANQGSEATYESGFVIDKFPISRPNLTFSTLTVSNMSPEDSSIYLCSAGGAFQETQYFGPGTRLLVL.

The chain carries TRBV28 and TRBJ2-7; D ambiguous. V lost 3 bases and J 1 base, leaving 10 bases between the germline ends. Looked up from germline, CDR1 is MDHEN and CDR2 is SYDVKM. This CDR3 contains 14 residues. For the CDR3, the DNA is TGTGCCAGCAGTTTGCAGGTAGGATCCTACGAGCAGTACTTC. Amino acid sequence: CASSLQVGSYEQYF.

This chain joins TRBV28 and TRBJ2-3, with D hard to call. Trimming removed 8 bases from V and 2 bases from J, with 11 bases in between. This CDR3 has 13 residues. The V gene's germline CDR1 is MDHEN and CDR2 SYDVKM. CDR3 nucleotide sequence: TGTGCCAGCGCCCTTCCAACCACAGATACGCAGTATTTT. The encoded protein is CASALPTTDTQYF.

The chain has TRBV5-1 and TRBJ2-1, with TRBD2 identical over 7 bases. This CDR3 is 13 amino acids long. Germline V gene data show CDR1 as SGHRS and CDR2 as YFSETQ. V shed 5 bases, J shed 10 bases, and the junction held 9 bases outside the gene matches. This CDR3 is CASSQQRDAEQFF. In nucleotides, the CDR3 is TGCGCCAGCAGTCAACAGCGGGACGCCGAGCAGTTCTTC. The variable domain in full, completed from reference TRBV5-1 and TRBJ2-1, reads KAGVTQTPRYLIKTRGQQVTLSCSPISGHRSVSWYQQTPGQGLQFLFEYFSETQRNKGNFPGRFSGRQFSNSRSEMNVSTLELGDSALYLCASSQQRDAEQFFGPGTRLTVL.

This rearrangement joins TRBV29-1 to TRBJ1-2; 10 bases are shared with TRBD1. CDR3 size: 14 residues. CDR1 and CDR2 from the germline V gene are SQVTM and ANQGSEA. Unmatched junction bases numbered 7, after V lost 0 bases and J lost 9 bases. The CDR3 loop is CSVEDLGTGARYTF. The CDR3 DNA is TGCAGCGTTGAAGATCTCGGGACAGGGGCGCGCTACACCTTC.

This clone was detected once. This rearrangement joins TRBV7-9 to TRBJ2-1, with D possibly TRBD1 on 6 matching bases. Trimming stripped 5 bases from V and 2 bases from J, with 19 bases between. This CDR3 contains 17 residues. The germline V gene has CDR1 SEHNR and CDR2 FQNEAQ (reference sequence). The CDR3 nucleotides read TGTGCCAGCAGCCGAAGCCAGGGGTACGCCGCCTACAATGAGCAGTTCTTC. Amino acid sequence: CASSRSQGYAAYNEQFF.

The rearrangement joins TRBV18 to TRBJ2-5, with 9 bases identical to TRBD1. Germline CDR1 and CDR2: KGHSH and LQKENI. This CDR3 is 14 amino acids long. Trimming at V came to 1 base and at J to 5 bases, leaving 2 bases not matched to a gene. CDR3 region: CASSPRDRVETQYF. CDR3 DNA: TGTGCCAGCTCACCACGGGACAGGGTTGAGACCCAGTACTTC.

V usage is TRBV9 and J usage is TRBJ2-5, with a possible D match to TRBD2 (6 bases). This CDR3 is 13 amino acids long. The V and J ends lost 0 bases and 4 bases respectively, with 7 bases between them. Germline V gene lookup returns CDR1 SGDLS and CDR2 YYNGEE. The CDR3 nucleotides read TGTGCCAGCAGCGTAGTGGGGGGAGAGACCCAGTACTTC. It encodes CASSVVGGETQYF.

The chain employs TRBV5-1 and TRBJ1-1; D remains unclear. Trimming stripped 5 bases from V and 1 base from J, with 9 bases between. Germline loops: CDR1 SGHRS, CDR2 YFSETQ. The CDR3 has 13 amino acids. Here the CDR3 reads CASRQRWNTEAFF. The CDR3 DNA is TGCGCCAGCAGACAAAGGTGGAACACTGAAGCTTTCTTT.

For the CDR3, the DNA is TGTGCCAGCAGCAATGGAGGCAGCCACTCCTACGAGCAGTACTTC. The encoded protein is CASSNGGSHSYEQYF. The V call is TRBV21-1, the J call TRBJ2-7; the listed D gene, TRBD2, was not tested against the DNA. TRBV21-1 is noted as a pseudogene. The CDR3 is made up of 15 amino acids.

The V gene is TRBV7-9, the J gene TRBJ2-5, with D uncertain. CDR1 SEHNR and CDR2 FQNEAQ come from the germline V gene (reference sequence). V was clipped by 2 bases and J by 9 bases, with 13 bases between them. The CDR3 has 13 residues. The DNA of the CDR3 is TGTGCCAGCAGCTTATCAAAAAAGAGACCCCAGTACTTC. Translation: CASSLSKKRPQYF.

V gene TRBV7-6 combines with J gene TRBJ2-7, with TRBD1 matching 8 bases. J gave up 3 bases and V 5 bases, and 6 bases lay outside the gene matches. CDR3 size: 14 residues. Germline CDR1 reads SGHVS; CDR2 reads FNYEAQ. The CDR3 bases are TGTGCCAGCAGCGTCGACAGGGGTTACTACGAGCAGTACTTC. This gives the protein CASSVDRGYYEQYF. Using reference TRBV7-6 and TRBJ2-7 for the parts outside the CDR3, the full variable domain is GAGVSQSPRYKVTKRGQDVALRCDPISGHVSLYWYRQALGQGPEFLTYFNYEAQQDKSGLPNDRFSAERPEGSISTLTIQRTEQRDSAMYRCASSVDRGYYEQYFGPGTRLTVT.

V is TRBV6-1 and J is TRBJ1-5; D is undetermined. Deletions cut 6 bases from V and 2 bases from J, with 5 bases between. The length of the CDR3 is 12 residues. Germline V lookup: CDR1 MNHNS, CDR2 SASEGT. CDR3 amino acids: CASRGGNQPQHF. The CDR3 DNA follows: TGTGCCAGCAGAGGTGGCAATCAGCCCCAGCATTTT.

This sequence joins TRBV18 and TRBJ1-5; D unresolved. V was cut by 4 bases and J by 6 bases, with 13 bases left in between. There are 14 residues in the CDR3. The germline V gene encodes CDR1 KGHSH and CDR2 LQKENI. The CDR3 DNA is TGTGCCAGCTCACAGAAAGCGTCCGGTCAGCCCCAGCATTTT. Its translation: CASSQKASGQPQHF.

This clone was detected only once. The chain uses TRBV27 and TRBJ1-4; D is unclear. Between the trimmed V and J ends, which lost 8 bases and 10 bases, there was a span of 20 bases. Germline V CDR1 and CDR2: MNHEY, SMNVEV (reference sequence). The CDR3 has 14 amino acids. In nucleotides, the CDR3 is TGTGCCAGCGCGTCCGCAAGGGCCAGCGGAAAACTGTTTTTT. The encoded protein is CASASARASGKLFF.

The rearrangement links TRBV28 to TRBJ1-2; D remains unclear. This CDR3 spans 12 amino acids. The V and J ends lost 1 base and 6 bases respectively, with 6 bases between them. Germline V lookup: CDR1 MDHEN, CDR2 SYDVKM. The CDR3 DNA is TGTGCCAGCAGTTTATCGGGCCATGGCTACACCTTC. Its translation: CASSLSGHGYTF.

The V and J genes are TRBV5-1 and TRBJ2-7; 8 nucleotides agree with TRBD1. V trimming: 0 bases; J trimming: 2 bases; junction bases outside the gene matches: 7. CDR3 length equals 16 residues. The germline V gene has CDR1 SGHRS and CDR2 YFSETQ. The CDR3 DNA is TGCGCCAGCAGCTTGGCTGGGACAGGTTCTACCTACGAGCAGTACTTC. It encodes CASSLAGTGSTYEQYF. Using reference TRBV5-1 and TRBJ2-7 for the parts outside the CDR3, the full variable domain is KAGVTQTPRYLIKTRGQQVTLSCSPISGHRSVSWYQQTPGQGLQFLFEYFSETQRNKGNFPGRFSGRQFSNSRSEMNVSTLELGDSALYLCASSLAGTGSTYEQYFGPGTRLTVT.

This sequence joins TRBV19 and TRBJ2-7; 9 nucleotides align to TRBD1. Germline trimming cut 3 bases from V and 2 bases from J; bases unmatched to any gene: 5. This CDR3 comprises 15 residues. Germline-derived CDR1 and CDR2 are LNHDA and SQIVND (reference sequence). The CDR3 DNA is TGTGCCAGTAGTATTTTAGGACAGGGGACCTACGAGCAGTACTTC. Residues: CASSILGQGTYEQYF.

The chain employs TRBV19 and TRBJ2-1; maybe TRBD2 (6 bases). Between the trimmed V and J ends, which lost 3 bases and 3 bases, there was a span of 9 bases. The germline CDR1 and CDR2 sequences are LNHDA and SQIVND (reference sequence). This CDR3 spans 14 amino acids. As DNA, the CDR3 is TGTGCCAGTAGTATTGGGACTTACTACAATGAGCAGTTCTTC. It specifies CASSIGTYYNEQFF.

This clone was detected only a few times. The chain combines TRBV29-1 with TRBJ1-1, with D perhaps TRBD1 (6 bases). The length of the CDR3 is 12 residues. Trimming left V 3 bases short and J 2 bases short, with 7 bases between. CDR1 and CDR2 (germline): SQVTM, ANQGSEA. The CDR3 is CSVEGTNTEAFF. The DNA for the CDR3 is TGCAGCGTTGAGGGGACAAACACTGAAGCTTTCTTT.

The chain joins TRBV13 to TRBJ2-7, with D possibly being TRBD2 (5 bases). This CDR3 contains 12 residues. The V end was cut by 4 bases, the J end by 4 bases, with 8 bases between. The germline V gene has CDR1 PRHDT and CDR2 FYEKMQ (reference sequence). For the CDR3, the DNA is TGTGCCAGCAGCTCCGGACTGTACGAGCAGTACTTC. This encodes CASSSGLYEQYF.

V gene TRBV2 combines with J gene TRBJ1-2; D not resolved. Trimming removed 0 bases at V and 2 bases at J, with 10 bases between. CDR1 SNHLY and CDR2 FYNNEI come from the germline V gene. This CDR3 is built from 15 residues. The CDR3 loop is CASSEASNENYGYTF. The CDR3, as DNA: TGTGCCAGCAGTGAAGCCTCGAACGAGAACTATGGCTACACCTTC.

The V gene is TRBV30, the J gene TRBJ2-2; 11 nucleotides match TRBD2. Per germline, CDR1 GTSNPN and CDR2 SVGIG (reference sequence). The length of the CDR3 is 15 residues. Trimming at V came to 2 bases and at J to 6 bases, leaving 5 bases not matched to a gene. The CDR3 DNA follows: TGTGCCTGGAGTTCGGGACTAGCGGCTGCCGGGGAGCTGTTTTTT. It codes for CAWSSGLAAAGELFF.